The clone carrying this T cell receptor (beta chain) occurred a few times. The antigen remains undetermined. TCR beta cDNA libraries included unique molecular identifiers. The source material, about 0.9 to 10 million T cells, gave rise to 510,000 or so cDNA molecules. TCRdb itself ran the PCR reads through MiXCR, one entry per CDR3 protein. The sample includes around 700,000 distinct CDR3 sequences, approximately 59% of them seen just once. This sample is part of a study of post-analysis software for immune sequencing data. Study background: Patients with relapsing-remitting, secondary progressive and progressive-relapsing multiple sclerosis courses were all represented.

CDR1 SQVTM and CDR2 ANQGSEA come from the germline V gene. V lost 3 bases and J lost 3; bases outside the gene matches: 8. This CDR3 is 15 amino acids long. General study results and limits: People with multiple sclerosis had a significantly lower normalized Chao1 diversity than controls did. Under F measure analysis, samples from one preparation batch co-clustered strongly. A few TRBV segments (TRBV5-6, TRBV5-1 and TRBV20-1 among them) occurred more frequently in patients than in controls.

The receptor comes from a girl aged 2-15 years with multiple sclerosis. The rearrangement joins TRBV29-1 to TRBJ2-5; 9 nucleotides agree with TRBD2. Material: blood. The CDR3 reads CSVEKAGGVEETQYF. Written as DNA, the CDR3 is TGCAGCGTTGAGAAAGCGGGGGGTGTCGAAGAGACCCAGTACTTC.